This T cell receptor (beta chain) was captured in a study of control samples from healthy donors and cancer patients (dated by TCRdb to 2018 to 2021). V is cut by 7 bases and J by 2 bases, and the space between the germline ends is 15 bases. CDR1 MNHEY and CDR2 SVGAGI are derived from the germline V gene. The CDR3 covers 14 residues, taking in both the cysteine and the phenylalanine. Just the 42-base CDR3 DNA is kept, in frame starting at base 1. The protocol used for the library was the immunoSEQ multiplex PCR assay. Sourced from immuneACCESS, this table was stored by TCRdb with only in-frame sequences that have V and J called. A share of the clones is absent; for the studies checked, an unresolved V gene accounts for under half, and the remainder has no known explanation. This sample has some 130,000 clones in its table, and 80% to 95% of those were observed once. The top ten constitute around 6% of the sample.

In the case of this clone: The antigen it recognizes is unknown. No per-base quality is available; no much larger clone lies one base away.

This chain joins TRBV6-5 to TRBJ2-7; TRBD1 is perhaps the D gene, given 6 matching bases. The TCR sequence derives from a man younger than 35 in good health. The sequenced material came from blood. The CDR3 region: CASNYDRLPYEQYF. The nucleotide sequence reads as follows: TGTGCCAGCAATTATGACAGGTTGCCCTACGAGCAGTACTTC.